This T cell receptor beta chain originates from a study of T-cell memory formation after mild COVID-19 (dated by TCRdb to the early 2020s). Some background on the complete study: TCR sequence clusters from the two donors were found to be largely donor specific. In two donors, T-cell clones that expanded and contracted after mild COVID-19 were followed by sequencing TCRalpha and TCRbeta repertoires longitudinally. The cohort comprised two young, previously healthy adult volunteers, one female and one male. Study-wide findings and limitations: From day 15 to 85, contracting clones showed balanced CD4/CD8 phenotypes, whereas a second wave of clones that expanded from day 15 to 37 leaned towards CD4+. Some responding clones were detected in pre-infection memory, suggesting pre-existing cross-reactive memory T cells joined the SARS-CoV-2 response. The second-wave clones that peaked on day 37 were not confirmed to be SARS-CoV-2 specific. The study included only a couple of mild cases, and larger cohorts that include severe cases with pre-infection samples were judged to be necessary. Contracting CD4+ clones were found mainly in CM and EM memory subsets, while CD8+ clones were enriched in EMRA.

This clonotype was counted at least ten times. This receptor's antigen is unknown. Per-base quality was not reported, and no clone a single base away is much larger than it. PBMCs were isolated by Ficoll-Paque density gradient centrifugation. The run used an Illumina NovaSeq 6000. cDNA libraries for TCRalpha and TCRbeta were prepared by 5'RACE using constant-segment primers, with sample barcodes and unique molecular identifiers added. Trizol reagent was used to extract RNA from every sample. The libraries were amplified in two PCR steps, and the second step added a second sample barcode and Illumina TruSeq adapters. Libraries were sequenced on an Illumina NovaSeq with 2 x 150 bp paired-end reads. As for how the authors treated the data: With migec v1.2.7, reads were demultiplexed and then collapsed into UMI-guided consensus sequences. With mixcr v2.1.11, UMI consensuses were aligned to TRA and TRB V and J templates and assembled into clonotypes. Clonotypes were classified as expanded or contracted when called significant by both edgeR and NoisET, with noise models trained on biological replicates. edgeR calls used a false discovery rate-adjusted p below 0.01 and a log2 fold-change threshold of 1. As an exploratory analysis of dynamics, PCA with hierarchical clustering was applied to max-normalized trajectories of the 1000 most abundant clonotypes. Separately sequenced CD4+ and CD8+ repertoires were used to assign the CD4 or CD8 phenotype of responding clones. TCRdb's own reprocessing of the public reads used fastp at Q25 and MiXCR and kept productive beta chains. When rows share a CDR3 protein, they turn into one entry using the most common DNA and genes. These V and J calls derive from TCRdb rather than the authors' analysis. This sample comprises fewer than 700,000 distinct CDR3 sequences, 18% of them detected only once. Approximately 12% of the sample comes from the top ten.

The sample was PBMCs or a T cell subset sorted from them (not recorded which). The sequence came from an adult woman who had mild COVID-19 (a few samples of this study predate the infection). The sample titles of this study are shuffled in the database, so cell type and time point are left out; the donor was told from shared clones.

The DNA sequence is TGTGCCAGCAGCCCAGGGGAAATAAAGGAAAAACTGTTTTTT. The encoded protein is CASSPGEIKEKLFF. The chain is assembled from TRBV7-9 and TRBJ1-4, with TRBD1 as a weak D call on 6 bases. The germline V gene (reference sequence) yields SEHNR for CDR1 and FQNEAQ for CDR2. V drops 5 bases and J drops 8 bases, leaving 15 bases in between. Including cysteine and phenylalanine, the CDR3 has 14 amino acids. The kept DNA is CDR3 alone, 42 bases in frame from the first base.